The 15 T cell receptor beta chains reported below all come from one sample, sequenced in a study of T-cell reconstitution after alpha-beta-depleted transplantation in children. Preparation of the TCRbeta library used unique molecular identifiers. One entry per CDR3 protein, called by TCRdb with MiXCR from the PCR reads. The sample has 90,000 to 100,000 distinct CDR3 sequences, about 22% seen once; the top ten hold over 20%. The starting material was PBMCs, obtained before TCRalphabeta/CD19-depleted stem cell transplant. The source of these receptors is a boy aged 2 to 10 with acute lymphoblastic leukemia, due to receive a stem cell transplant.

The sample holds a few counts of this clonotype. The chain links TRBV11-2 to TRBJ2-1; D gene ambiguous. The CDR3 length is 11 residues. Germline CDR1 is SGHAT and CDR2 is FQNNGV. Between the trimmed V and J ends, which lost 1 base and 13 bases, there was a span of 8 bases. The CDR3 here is CASSLGWAQFF. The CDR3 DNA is TGTGCCAGCAGCTTAGGATGGGCTCAGTTCTTC. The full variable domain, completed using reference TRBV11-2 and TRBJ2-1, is EAGVAQSPRYKIIEKRQSVAFWCNPISGHATLYWYQQILGQGPKLLIQFQNNGVVDDSQLPKDRFSAERLKGVDSTLKIQPAKLEDSAVYLCASSLGWAQFFGPGTRLTVL.

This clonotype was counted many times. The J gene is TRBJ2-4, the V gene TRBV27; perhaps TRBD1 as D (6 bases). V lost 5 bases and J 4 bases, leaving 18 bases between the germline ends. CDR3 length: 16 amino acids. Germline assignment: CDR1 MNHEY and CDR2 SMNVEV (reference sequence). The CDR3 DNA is TGTGCCAGCAGTCCCCAGGGACATCGGGGAAAAAACATTCAGTACTTC. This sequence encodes CASSPQGHRGKNIQYF.

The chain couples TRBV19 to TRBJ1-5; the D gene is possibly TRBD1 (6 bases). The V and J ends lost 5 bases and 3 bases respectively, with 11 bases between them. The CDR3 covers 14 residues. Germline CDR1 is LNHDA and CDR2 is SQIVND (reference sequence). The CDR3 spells CASSPDRLNQPQHF. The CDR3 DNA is TGTGCCAGTAGTCCTGACAGGCTCAATCAGCCCCAGCATTTT. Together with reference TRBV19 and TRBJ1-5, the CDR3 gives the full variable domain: DGGITQSPKYLFRKEGQNVTLSCEQNLNHDAMYWYRQDPGQGLRLIYYSQIVNDFQKGDIAEGYSVSREKKESFPLTVTSAQKNPTAFYLCASSPDRLNQPQHFGDGTRLSIL.

The CDR3 DNA follows: TGTGCCAGCAGCTTAAGGGGGCAGGAAGCTTTCTTT. Translation gives CASSLRGQEAFF. The chain combines TRBV11-3 with TRBJ1-1; 7 nucleotides match TRBD1. The CDR3 runs 12 residues. V trimming: 2 bases; J trimming: 8 bases; junction bases outside the gene matches: 2. Per the germline V gene, CDR1 is SGHNT and CDR2 is YENEEA.

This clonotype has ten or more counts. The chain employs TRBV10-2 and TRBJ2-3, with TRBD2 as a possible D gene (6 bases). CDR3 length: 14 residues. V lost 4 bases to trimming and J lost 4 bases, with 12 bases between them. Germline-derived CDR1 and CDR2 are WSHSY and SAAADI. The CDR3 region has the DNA TGCGCCAGCAGTGTTGGTAGCGGAGCAGATACGCAGTATTTT. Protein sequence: CASSVGSGADTQYF.

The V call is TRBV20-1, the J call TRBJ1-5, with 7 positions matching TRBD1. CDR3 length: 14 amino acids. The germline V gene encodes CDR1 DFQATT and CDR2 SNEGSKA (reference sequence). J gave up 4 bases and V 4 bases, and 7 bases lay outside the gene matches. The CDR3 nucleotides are TGCAGTGCTACCCCCGGGACAGCAAATCAGCCCCAGCATTTT. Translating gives CSATPGTANQPQHF.

The CDR3 DNA follows: TGTGCCAGCAGCTTAGTCCAACCGGGACTAGCGACCACAGATACGCAGTATTTT. It translates to CASSLVQPGLATTDTQYF. V gene TRBV11-2 combines with J gene TRBJ2-3, with 10 bases identical to TRBD2. The CDR3 totals 18 residues. Trimming took 1 base from V and 2 from J; bases not matched to a gene: 9. Germline V gene sequence: CDR1 SGHAT, CDR2 FQNNGV.

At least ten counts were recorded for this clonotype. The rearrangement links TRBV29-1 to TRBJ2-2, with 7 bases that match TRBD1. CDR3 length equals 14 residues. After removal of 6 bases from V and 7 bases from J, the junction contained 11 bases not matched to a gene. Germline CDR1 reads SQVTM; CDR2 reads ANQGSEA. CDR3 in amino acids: CSVSGTDSFGELFF. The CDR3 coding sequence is TGCAGCGTCTCCGGGACAGATTCCTTCGGGGAGCTGTTTTTT.

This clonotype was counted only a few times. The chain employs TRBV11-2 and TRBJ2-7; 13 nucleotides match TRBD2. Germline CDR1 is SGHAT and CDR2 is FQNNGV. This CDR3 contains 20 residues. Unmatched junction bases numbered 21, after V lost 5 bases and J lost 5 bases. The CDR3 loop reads CASSLGTSGKGWRGYDEQYF. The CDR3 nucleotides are TGTGCCAGCAGCCTCGGGACTAGCGGGAAGGGGTGGAGGGGGTACGACGAGCAGTACTTC.

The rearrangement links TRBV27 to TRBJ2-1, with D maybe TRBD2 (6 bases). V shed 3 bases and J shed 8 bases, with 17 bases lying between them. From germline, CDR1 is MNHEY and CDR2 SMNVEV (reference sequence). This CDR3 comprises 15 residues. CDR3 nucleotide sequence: TGTGCCAGCAGTTTGGTCGGCGGAGGGGCCCATGAGCAGTTCTTC. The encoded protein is CASSLVGGGAHEQFF.

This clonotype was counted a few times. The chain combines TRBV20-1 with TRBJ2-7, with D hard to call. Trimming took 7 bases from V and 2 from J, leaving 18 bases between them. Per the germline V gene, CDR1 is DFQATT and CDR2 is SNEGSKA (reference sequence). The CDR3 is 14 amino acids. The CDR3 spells CSVPRIGVPYEQYF. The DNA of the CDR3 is TGCAGTGTCCCCCGGATTGGGGTCCCCTACGAGCAGTACTTC.

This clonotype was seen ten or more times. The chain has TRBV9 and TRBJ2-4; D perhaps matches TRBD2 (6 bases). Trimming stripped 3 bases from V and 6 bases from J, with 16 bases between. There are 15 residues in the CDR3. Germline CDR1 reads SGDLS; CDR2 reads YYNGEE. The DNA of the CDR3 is TGTGCCAGCAGCGGATCCGGGACTGGGGGAAACATTCAGTACTTC. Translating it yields CASSGSGTGGNIQYF.

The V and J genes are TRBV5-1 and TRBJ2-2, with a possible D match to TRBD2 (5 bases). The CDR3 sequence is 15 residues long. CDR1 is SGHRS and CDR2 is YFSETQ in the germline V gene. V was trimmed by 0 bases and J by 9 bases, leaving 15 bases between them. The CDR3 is CASSLGDGMGRELFF. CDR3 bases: TGCGCCAGCAGCTTGGGAGACGGGATGGGTCGGGAGCTGTTTTTT.

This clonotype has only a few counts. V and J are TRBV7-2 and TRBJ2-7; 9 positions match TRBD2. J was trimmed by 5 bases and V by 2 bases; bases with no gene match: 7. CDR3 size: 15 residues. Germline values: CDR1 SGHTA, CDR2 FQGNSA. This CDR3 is CASSLSPAGGNEQYF. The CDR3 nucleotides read TGTGCCAGCAGCTTATCCCCAGCGGGAGGAAACGAGCAGTACTTC.

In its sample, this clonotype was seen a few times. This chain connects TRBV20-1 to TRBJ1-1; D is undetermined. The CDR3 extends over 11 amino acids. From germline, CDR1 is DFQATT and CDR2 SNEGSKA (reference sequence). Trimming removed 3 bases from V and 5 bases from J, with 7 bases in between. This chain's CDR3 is CSARIATEAFF. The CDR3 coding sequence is TGCAGTGCTAGGATCGCTACTGAAGCTTTCTTT.